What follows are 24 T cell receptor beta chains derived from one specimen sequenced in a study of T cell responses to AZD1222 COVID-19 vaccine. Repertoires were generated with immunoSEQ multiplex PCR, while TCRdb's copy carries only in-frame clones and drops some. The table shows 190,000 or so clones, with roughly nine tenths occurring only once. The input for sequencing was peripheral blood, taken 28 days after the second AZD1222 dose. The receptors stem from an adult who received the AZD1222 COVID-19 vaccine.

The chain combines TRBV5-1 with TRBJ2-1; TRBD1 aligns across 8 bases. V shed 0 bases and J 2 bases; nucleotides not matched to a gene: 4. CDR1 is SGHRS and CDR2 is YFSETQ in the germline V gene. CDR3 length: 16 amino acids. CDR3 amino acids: CASSLGYRGAYNEQFF. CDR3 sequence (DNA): TGCGCCAGCAGCTTGGGCTACAGGGGGGCCTACAATGAGCAGTTCTTC.

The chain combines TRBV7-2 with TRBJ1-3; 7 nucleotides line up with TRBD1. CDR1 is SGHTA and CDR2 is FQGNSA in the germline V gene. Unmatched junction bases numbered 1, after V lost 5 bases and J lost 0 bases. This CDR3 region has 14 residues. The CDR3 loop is CASSGTVSGNTIYF. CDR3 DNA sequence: TGTGCCAGCAGCGGGACAGTCTCTGGAAACACCATATATTTT.

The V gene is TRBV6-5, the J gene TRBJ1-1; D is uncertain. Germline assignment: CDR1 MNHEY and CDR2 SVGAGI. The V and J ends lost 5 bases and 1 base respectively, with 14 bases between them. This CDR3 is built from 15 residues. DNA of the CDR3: TGTGCCAGCAGTAGAGTCCTGGAGGGGAACACTGAAGCTTTCTTT. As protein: CASSRVLEGNTEAFF.

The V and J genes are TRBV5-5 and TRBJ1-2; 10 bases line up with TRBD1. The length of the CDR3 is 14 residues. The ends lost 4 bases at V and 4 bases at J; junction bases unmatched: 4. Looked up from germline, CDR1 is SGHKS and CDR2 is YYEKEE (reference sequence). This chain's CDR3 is CASSQRQGAYGYTF. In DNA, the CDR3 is TGTGCCAGCAGCCAGAGACAGGGGGCCTATGGCTACACCTTC.

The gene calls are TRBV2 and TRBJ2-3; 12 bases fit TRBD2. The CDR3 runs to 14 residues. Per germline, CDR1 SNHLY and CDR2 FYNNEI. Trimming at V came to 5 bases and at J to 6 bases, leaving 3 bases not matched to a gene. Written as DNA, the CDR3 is TGTGCCAGCAGTAGGACTAGCGGGAAGGATACGCAGTATTTT. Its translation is CASSRTSGKDTQYF.

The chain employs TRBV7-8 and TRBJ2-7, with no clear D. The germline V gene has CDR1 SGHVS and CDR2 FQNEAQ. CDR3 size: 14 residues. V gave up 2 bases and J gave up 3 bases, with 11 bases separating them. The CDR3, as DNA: TGTGCCAGCAGCTTACAGGCACGATACTACGAGCAGTACTTC. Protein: CASSLQARYYEQYF. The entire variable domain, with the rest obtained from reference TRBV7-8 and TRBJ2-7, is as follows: GAGVSQSPRYKVAKRGQDVALRCDPISGHVSLFWYQQALGQGPEFLTYFQNEAQLDKSGLPSDRFFAERPEGSVSTLKIQRTQQEDSAVYLCASSLQARYYEQYFGPGTRLTVT.

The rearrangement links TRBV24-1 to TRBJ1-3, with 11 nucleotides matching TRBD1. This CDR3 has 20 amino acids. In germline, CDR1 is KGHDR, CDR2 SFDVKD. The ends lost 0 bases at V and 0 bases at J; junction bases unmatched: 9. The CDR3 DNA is TGTGCCACCAGTGATTTGCGGAGGACAGGGGGCCCCAGCTCTGGAAACACCATATATTTT. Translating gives CATSDLRRTGGPSSGNTIYF.

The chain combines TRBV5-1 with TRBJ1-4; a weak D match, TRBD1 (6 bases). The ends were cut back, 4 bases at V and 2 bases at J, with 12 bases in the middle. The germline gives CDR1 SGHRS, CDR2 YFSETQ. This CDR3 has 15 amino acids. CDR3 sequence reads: CASSQTGITNEKLFF. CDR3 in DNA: TGCGCCAGCAGCCAAACAGGGATCACTAATGAAAAACTGTTTTTT.

The CDR3 bases are TGTGCCAGCCGGGGGCCTGGGTTGGGCGAGCAGTACTTC. It specifies CASRGPGLGEQYF. The chain is built from TRBV25-1 and TRBJ2-7; D possibly matches TRBD1 or TRBD2 (6 bases each). In germline, CDR1 is MGHDK, CDR2 SYGVNS. The CDR3 is 13 amino acids. With 8 bases removed from V and 6 bases from J, the gap between germline ends came to 17 bases.

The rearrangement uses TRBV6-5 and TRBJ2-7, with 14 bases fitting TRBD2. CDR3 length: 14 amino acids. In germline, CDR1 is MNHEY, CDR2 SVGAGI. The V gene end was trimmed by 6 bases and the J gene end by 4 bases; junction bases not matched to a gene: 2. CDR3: CASRRLAGGYEQYF. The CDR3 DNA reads TGTGCCAGCAGGCGACTAGCGGGAGGGTACGAGCAGTACTTC.

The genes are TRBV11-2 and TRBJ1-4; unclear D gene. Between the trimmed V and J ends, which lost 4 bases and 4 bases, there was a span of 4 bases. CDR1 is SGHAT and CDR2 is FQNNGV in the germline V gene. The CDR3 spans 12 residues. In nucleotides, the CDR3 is TGTGCCAGCAGCTCGCTTAATGAAAAACTGTTTTTT. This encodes CASSSLNEKLFF.

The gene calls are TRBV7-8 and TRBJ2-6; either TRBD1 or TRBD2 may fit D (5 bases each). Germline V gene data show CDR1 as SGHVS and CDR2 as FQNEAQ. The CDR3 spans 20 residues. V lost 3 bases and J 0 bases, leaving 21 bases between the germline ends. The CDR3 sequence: CASSFSRGLELNSGANVLTF. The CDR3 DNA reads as TGTGCCAGCAGCTTTAGCCGGGGCCTGGAACTGAACTCTGGGGCCAACGTCCTGACTTTC.

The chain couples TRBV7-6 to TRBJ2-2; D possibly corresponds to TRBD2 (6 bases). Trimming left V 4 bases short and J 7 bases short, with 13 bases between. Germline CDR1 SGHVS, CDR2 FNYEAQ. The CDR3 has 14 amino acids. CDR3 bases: TGTGCCAGCAGCTCGCGGAGGGGCGACGGGGAGCTGTTTTTT. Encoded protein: CASSSRRGDGELFF.

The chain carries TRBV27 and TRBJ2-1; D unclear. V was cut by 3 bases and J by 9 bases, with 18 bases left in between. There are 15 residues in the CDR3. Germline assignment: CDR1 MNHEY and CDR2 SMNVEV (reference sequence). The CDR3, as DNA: TGTGCCAGCAGTTTGGGCCTCGGCTGGGTCCGTGAGCAGTTCTTC. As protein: CASSLGLGWVREQFF.

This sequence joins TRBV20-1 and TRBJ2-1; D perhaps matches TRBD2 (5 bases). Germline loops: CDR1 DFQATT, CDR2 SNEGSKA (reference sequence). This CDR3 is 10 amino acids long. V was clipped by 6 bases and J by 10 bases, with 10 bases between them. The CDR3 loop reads CSAGELEQFF. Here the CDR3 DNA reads TGCAGTGCCGGGGAGTTGGAGCAGTTCTTC.

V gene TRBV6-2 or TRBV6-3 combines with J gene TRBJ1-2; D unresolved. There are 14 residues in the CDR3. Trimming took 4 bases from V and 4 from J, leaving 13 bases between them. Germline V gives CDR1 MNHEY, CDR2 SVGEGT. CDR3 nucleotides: TGTGCCAGCAGTTCTGAAACTTTCTCCTATGGCTACACCTTC. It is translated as CASSSETFSYGYTF.

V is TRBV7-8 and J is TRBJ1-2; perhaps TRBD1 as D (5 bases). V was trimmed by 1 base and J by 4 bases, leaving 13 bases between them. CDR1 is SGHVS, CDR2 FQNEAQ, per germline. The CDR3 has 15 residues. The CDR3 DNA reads TGTGCCAGCAGCTTAGTCCCCTCCCAGGGCTATGGCTACACCTTC. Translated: CASSLVPSQGYGYTF. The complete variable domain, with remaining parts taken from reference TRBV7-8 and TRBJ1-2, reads GAGVSQSPRYKVAKRGQDVALRCDPISGHVSLFWYQQALGQGPEFLTYFQNEAQLDKSGLPSDRFFAERPEGSVSTLKIQRTQQEDSAVYLCASSLVPSQGYGYTFGSGTRLTVV.

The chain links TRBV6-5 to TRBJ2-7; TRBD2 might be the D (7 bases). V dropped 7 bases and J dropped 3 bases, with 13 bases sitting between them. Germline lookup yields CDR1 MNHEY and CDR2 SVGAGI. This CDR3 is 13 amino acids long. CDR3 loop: CASTRGPSYEQYF. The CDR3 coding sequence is TGTGCCAGCACGCGGGGGCCTAGCTACGAGCAGTACTTC.

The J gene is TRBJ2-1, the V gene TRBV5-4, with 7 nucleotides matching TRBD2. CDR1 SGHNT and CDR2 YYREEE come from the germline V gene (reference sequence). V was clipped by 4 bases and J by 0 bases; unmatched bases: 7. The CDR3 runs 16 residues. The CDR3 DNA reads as TGTGCCAGCAGCGTCCTAGGCGGGAGCTCCTACAATGAGCAGTTCTTC. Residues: CASSVLGGSSYNEQFF.

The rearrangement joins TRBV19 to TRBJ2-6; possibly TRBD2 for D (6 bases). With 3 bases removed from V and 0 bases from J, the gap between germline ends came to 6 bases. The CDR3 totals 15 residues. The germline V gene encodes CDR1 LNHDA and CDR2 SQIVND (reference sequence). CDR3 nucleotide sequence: TGTGCCAGTAGTATGGAGGGCTCTGGGGCCAACGTCCTGACTTTC. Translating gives CASSMEGSGANVLTF.

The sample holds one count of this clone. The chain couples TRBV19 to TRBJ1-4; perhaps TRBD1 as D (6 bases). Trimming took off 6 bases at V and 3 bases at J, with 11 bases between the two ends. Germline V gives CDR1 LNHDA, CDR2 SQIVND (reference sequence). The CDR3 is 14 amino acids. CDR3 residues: CASSGGNSNEKLFF. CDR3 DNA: TGTGCCAGTAGCGGGGGCAACTCTAATGAAAAACTGTTTTTT.

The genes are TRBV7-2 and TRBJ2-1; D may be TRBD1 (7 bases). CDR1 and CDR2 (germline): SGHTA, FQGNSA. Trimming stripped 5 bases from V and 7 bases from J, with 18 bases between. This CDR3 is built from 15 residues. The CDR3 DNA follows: TGTGCCAGCAGCCCAGGGCGGAGGGGGCAAAATGAGCAGTTCTTC. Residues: CASSPGRRGQNEQFF. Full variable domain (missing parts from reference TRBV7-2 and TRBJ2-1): GAGVSQSPSNKVTEKGKDVELRCDPISGHTALYWYRQSLGQGLEFLIYFQGNSAPDKSGLPSDRFSAERTGGSVSTLTIQRTQQEDSAVYLCASSPGRRGQNEQFFGPGTRLTVL.

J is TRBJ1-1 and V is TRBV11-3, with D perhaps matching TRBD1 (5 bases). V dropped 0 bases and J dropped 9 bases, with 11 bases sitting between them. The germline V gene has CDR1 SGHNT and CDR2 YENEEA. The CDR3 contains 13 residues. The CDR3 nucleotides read TGTGCCAGCAGCTTAGAGAGACAGCTTCAAGCTTTCTTT. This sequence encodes CASSLERQLQAFF.

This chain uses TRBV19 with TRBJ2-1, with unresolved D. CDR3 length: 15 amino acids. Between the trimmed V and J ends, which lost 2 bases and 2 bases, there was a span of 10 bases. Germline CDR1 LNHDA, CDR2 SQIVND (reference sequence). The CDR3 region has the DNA TGTGCCAGTAGTATATACCGGTACGCCTACAATGAGCAGTTCTTC. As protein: CASSIYRYAYNEQFF.